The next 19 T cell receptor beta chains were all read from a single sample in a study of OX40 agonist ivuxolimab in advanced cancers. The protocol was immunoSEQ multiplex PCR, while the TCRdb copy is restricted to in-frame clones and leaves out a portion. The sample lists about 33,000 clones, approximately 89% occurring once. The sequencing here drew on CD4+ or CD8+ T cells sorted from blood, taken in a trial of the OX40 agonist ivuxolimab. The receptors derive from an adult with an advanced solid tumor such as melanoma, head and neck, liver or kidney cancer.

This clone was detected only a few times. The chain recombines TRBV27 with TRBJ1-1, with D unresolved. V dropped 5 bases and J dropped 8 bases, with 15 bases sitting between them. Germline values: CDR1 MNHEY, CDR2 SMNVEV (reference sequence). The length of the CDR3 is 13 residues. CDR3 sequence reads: CASSKLDGLEAFF. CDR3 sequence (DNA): TGTGCCAGCAGTAAACTAGACGGATTAGAAGCTTTCTTT.

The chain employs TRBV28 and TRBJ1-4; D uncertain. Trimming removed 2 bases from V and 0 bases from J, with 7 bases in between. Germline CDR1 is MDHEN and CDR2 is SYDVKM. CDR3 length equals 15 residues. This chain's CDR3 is CASSLIGATNEKLFF. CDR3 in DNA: TGTGCCAGCAGTTTAATAGGAGCAACTAATGAAAAACTGTTTTTT. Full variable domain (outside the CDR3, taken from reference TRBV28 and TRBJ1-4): DVKVTQSSRYLVKRTGEKVFLECVQDMDHENMFWYRQDPGLGLRLIYFSYDVKMKEKGDIPEGYSVSREKKERFSLILESASTNQTSMYLCASSLIGATNEKLFFGSGTQLSVL.

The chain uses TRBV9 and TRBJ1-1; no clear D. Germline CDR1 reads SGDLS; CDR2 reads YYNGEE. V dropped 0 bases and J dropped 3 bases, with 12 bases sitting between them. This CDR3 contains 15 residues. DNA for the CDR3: TGTGCCAGCAGCGTAGAAGGCAGGCAGTACACTGAAGCTTTCTTT. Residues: CASSVEGRQYTEAFF.

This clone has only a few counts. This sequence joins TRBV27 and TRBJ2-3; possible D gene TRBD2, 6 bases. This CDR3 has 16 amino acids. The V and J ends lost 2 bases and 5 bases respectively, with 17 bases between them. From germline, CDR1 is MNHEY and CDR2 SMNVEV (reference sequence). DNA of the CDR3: TGTGCCAGCAGTTTACGGCGGGGAAGAGGTCAAGATACGCAGTATTTT. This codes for CASSLRRGRGQDTQYF.

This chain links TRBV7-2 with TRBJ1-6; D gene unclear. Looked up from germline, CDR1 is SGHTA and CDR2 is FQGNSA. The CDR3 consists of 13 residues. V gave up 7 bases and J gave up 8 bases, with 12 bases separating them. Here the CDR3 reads CASKDPGYSPLHF. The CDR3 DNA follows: TGTGCCAGCAAGGATCCAGGATATTCACCCCTCCACTTT.

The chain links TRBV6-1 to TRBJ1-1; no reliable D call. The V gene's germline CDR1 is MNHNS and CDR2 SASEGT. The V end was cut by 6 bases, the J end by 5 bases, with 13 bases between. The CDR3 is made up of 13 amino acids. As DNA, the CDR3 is TGTGCCAGCAGGGGTTGGAAGGAGACTGAAGCTTTCTTT. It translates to CASRGWKETEAFF.

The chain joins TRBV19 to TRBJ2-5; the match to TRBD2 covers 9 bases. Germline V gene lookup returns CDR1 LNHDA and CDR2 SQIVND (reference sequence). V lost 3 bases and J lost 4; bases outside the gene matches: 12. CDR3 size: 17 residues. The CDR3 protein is CASSILAGMGSGETQYF. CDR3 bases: TGTGCCAGTAGTATTCTAGCGGGAATGGGGTCAGGAGAGACCCAGTACTTC. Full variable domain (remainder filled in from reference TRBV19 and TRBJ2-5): DGGITQSPKYLFRKEGQNVTLSCEQNLNHDAMYWYRQDPGQGLRLIYYSQIVNDFQKGDIAEGYSVSREKKESFPLTVTSAQKNPTAFYLCASSILAGMGSGETQYFGPGTRLLVL.

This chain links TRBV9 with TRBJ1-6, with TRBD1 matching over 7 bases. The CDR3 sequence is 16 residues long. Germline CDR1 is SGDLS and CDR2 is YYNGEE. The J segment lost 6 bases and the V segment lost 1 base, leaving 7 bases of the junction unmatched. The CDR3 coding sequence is TGTGCCAGCAGCGTATCCTCTCGACAGGGTAATTCACCCCTCCACTTT. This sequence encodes CASSVSSRQGNSPLHF.

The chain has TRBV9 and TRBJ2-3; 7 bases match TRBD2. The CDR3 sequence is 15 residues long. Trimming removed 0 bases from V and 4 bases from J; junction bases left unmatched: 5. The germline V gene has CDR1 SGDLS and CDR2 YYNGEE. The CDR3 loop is CASSVAGGRADTQYF. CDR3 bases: TGTGCCAGCAGCGTAGCGGGGGGAAGGGCAGATACGCAGTATTTT.

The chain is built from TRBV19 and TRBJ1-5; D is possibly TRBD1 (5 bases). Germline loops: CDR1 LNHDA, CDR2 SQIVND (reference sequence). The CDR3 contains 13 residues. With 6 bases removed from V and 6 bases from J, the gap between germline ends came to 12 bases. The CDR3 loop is CASSRVRIQPQHF. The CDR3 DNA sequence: TGTGCCAGTAGCAGGGTGAGGATTCAGCCCCAGCATTTT.

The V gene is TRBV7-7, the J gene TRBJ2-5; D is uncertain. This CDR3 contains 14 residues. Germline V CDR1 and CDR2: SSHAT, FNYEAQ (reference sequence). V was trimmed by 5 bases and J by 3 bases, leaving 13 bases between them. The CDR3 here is CASSAGSTKETQYF. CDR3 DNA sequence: TGTGCCAGCAGCGCCGGCTCGACCAAAGAGACCCAGTACTTC.

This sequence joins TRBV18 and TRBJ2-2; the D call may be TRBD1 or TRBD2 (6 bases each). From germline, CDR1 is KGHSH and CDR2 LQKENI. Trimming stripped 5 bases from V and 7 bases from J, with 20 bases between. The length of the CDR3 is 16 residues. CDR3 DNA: TGTGCCAGCTCAGAGGCGGTCGGGGGCGCGAACGGGGAGCTGTTTTTT. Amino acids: CASSEAVGGANGELFF. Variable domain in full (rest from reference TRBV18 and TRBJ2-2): NAGVMQNPRHLVRRRGQEARLRCSPMKGHSHVYWYRQLPEEGLKFMVYLQKENIIDESGMPKERFSAEFPKEGPSILRIQQVVRGDSAAYFCASSEAVGGANGELFFGEGSRLTVL.

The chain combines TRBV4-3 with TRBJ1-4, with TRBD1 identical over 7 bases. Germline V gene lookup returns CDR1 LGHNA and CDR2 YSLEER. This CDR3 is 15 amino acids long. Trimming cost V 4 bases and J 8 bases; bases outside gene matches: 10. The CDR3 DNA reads TGCGCCAGCAGCCCAGAGCGCGACAGGGCCGAAAAACTGTTTTTT. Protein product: CASSPERDRAEKLFF.

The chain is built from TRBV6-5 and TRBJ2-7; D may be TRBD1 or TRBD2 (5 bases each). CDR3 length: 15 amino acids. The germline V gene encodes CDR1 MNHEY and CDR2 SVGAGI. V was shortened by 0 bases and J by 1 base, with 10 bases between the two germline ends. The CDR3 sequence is CASSYSPGRSYEQYF. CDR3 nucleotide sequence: TGTGCCAGCAGTTACTCCCCGGGACGGTCCTACGAGCAGTACTTC.

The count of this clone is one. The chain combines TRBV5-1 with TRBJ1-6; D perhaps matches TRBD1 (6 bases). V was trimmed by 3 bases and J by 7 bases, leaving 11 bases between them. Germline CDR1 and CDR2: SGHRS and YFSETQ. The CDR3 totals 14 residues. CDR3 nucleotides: TGCGCCAGCAGCTCCACAGGGCCCAATTCACCCCTCCACTTT. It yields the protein CASSSTGPNSPLHF.

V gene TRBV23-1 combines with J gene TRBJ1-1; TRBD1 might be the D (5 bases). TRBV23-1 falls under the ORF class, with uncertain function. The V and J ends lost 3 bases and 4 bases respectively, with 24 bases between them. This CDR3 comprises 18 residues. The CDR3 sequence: CASSHLQPRQSMSTEAFF. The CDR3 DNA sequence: TGCGCCAGCAGTCACCTCCAACCTCGACAGAGTATGAGCACTGAAGCTTTCTTT.

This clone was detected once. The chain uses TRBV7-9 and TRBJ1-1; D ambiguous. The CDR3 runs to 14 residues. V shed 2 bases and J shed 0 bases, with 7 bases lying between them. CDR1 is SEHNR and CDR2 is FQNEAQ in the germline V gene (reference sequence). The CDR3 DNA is TGTGCCAGCAGCTTAACGACGGTGAACACTGAAGCTTTCTTT. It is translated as CASSLTTVNTEAFF.

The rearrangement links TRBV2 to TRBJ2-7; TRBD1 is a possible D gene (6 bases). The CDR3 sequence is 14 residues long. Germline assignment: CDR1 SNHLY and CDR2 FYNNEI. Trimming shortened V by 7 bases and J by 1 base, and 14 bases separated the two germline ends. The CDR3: CASTRLGQSYEQYF. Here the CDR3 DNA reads TGTGCCAGCACCAGACTGGGACAATCCTACGAGCAGTACTTC. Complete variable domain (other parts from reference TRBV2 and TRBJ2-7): EPEVTQTPSHQVTQMGQEVILRCVPISNHLYFYWYRQILGQKVEFLVSFYNNEISEKSEIFDDQFSVERPDGSNFTLKIRSTKLEDSAMYFCASTRLGQSYEQYFGPGTRLTVT.

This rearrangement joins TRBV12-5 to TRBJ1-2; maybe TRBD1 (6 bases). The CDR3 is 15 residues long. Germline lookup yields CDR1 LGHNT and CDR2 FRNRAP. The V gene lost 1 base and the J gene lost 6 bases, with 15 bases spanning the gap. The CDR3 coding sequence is TGTGCTAGTGGTTTGGCCGCCACAGGGTTTGATGGCTACACCTTC. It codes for CASGLAATGFDGYTF.